The rows below give T cell receptor beta chains drawn from one sample of a study of blood T cell repertoires in COVID-19. The method was immunoSEQ multiplex PCR; TCRdb's version includes in-frame clones alone and lacks a portion of them. The table shows approximately 170,000 clones, with approximately 83% occurring only once. Sequencing was done on a sample of peripheral blood. The receptor source for this set is a man aged 65 to 85 who had recovered from COVID-19. The CDR3 runs from the conserved cysteine through the conserved F or W. The D gene is left open where the match is weak. Not every row has a clone size; where given, it reads once, few, many or a size class.

J gene: TRBJ2-3
clone size: -
V gene: TRBV6-6
D gene: TRBD1
CDR3 protein: CASRDGTGGSDTQYF
CDR3 DNA: TGTGCCAGCAGGGATGGGACAGGTGGGTCAGATACGCAGTATTTT

J gene: TRBJ2-5
clone size: -
V gene: TRBV9
D gene: -
CDR3 protein: CASSVSAASRETQYF
CDR3 DNA: TGTGCCAGCAGCGTATCGGCGGCATCGCGGGAGACCCAGTACTTC

J gene: TRBJ2-1
clone size: once
V gene: TRBV3-1/TRBV3-2
D gene: -
CDR3 protein: CASSLSLENEQFF
CDR3 DNA: TGTGCCAGCAGCCTATCACTGGAGAATGAGCAGTTCTTC

J gene: TRBJ2-7
clone size: -
V gene: TRBV28
D gene: -
CDR3 protein: CASSRSYEQYF
CDR3 DNA: TGTGCCAGCAGTCGGTCCTACGAGCAGTACTTC

J gene: TRBJ2-1
clone size: few
V gene: TRBV7-9
D gene: -
CDR3 protein: CASSFRSSPYNEQFF
CDR3 DNA: TGTGCCAGCAGCTTCAGGTCGTCCCCCTACAATGAGCAGTTCTTC

J gene: TRBJ2-1
clone size: -
V gene: TRBV24-1
D gene: TRBD1
CDR3 protein: CATSDFTGGPYNEQFF
CDR3 DNA: TGTGCCACCAGTGATTTCACAGGGGGCCCCTACAATGAGCAGTTCTTC

J gene: TRBJ2-7
clone size: -
V gene: TRBV7-9
D gene: TRBD1
CDR3 protein: CASSLGKTGGSWEQYF
CDR3 DNA: TGTGCCAGCAGCTTAGGAAAAACAGGGGGCTCGTGGGAGCAGTACTTC

J gene: TRBJ1-4
clone size: -
V gene: TRBV6-1
D gene: -
CDR3 protein: CASSAVTFATNEKLFF
CDR3 DNA: TGTGCCAGCAGTGCGGTGACATTCGCAACTAATGAAAAACTGTTTTTT

J gene: TRBJ1-5
clone size: -
V gene: TRBV5-5
D gene: -
CDR3 protein: CASSLVSQRAQPQHF
CDR3 DNA: TGTGCCAGCAGCTTGGTTTCGCAGAGGGCCCAGCCCCAGCATTTT

J gene: TRBJ1-4
clone size: -
V gene: TRBV5-1
D gene: -
CDR3 protein: CASSSGHGDEKLFF
CDR3 DNA: TGCGCCAGCAGCTCGGGACACGGAGATGAAAAACTGTTTTTT

J gene: TRBJ2-3
clone size: -
V gene: TRBV28
D gene: TRBD1
CDR3 protein: CASSLNTGGSTDTQYF
CDR3 DNA: TGTGCCAGCAGTTTAAACACAGGGGGAAGCACAGATACGCAGTATTTT

J gene: TRBJ1-4
clone size: few
V gene: TRBV11-2
D gene: -
CDR3 protein: CASSLDRAEKLFF
CDR3 DNA: TGTGCCAGCAGCTTAGACAGGGCTGAAAAACTGTTTTTT

J gene: TRBJ2-5
clone size: -
V gene: TRBV4-1
D gene: TRBD2
CDR3 protein: CASSQARRGGETQYF
CDR3 DNA: TGCGCCAGCAGCCAAGCCCGCCGGGGGGGAGAGACCCAGTACTTC

J gene: TRBJ2-7
clone size: once
V gene: TRBV4-3
D gene: -
CDR3 protein: CASSQDPQGGHLYF
CDR3 DNA: TGCGCCAGCAGCCAAGATCCTCAGGGGGGTCACCTGTACTTC

J gene: TRBJ2-7
clone size: -
V gene: TRBV12-5
D gene: TRBD1
CDR3 protein: CASGLDRPMTGPTYEQYF
CDR3 DNA: TGTGCTAGTGGTTTGGACCGGCCAATGACAGGGCCGACCTACGAGCAGTACTTC

J gene: TRBJ2-2
clone size: once
V gene: TRBV30
D gene: -
CDR3 protein: CAWEQGFAGAPTGELFF
CDR3 DNA: TGTGCCTGGGAACAGGGATTTGCGGGAGCTCCCACCGGGGAGCTGTTTTTT

J gene: TRBJ1-6
clone size: -
V gene: TRBV9
D gene: -
CDR3 protein: CASSVDRTRNSPLHF
CDR3 DNA: TGTGCCAGCAGCGTAGACAGGACCCGAAATTCACCCCTCCACTTT

J gene: TRBJ1-1
clone size: -
V gene: TRBV3-1/TRBV3-2
D gene: -
CDR3 protein: CASSRLREPNTEAFF
CDR3 DNA: TGTGCCAGCAGCAGACTCCGGGAGCCGAACACTGAAGCTTTCTTT

J gene: TRBJ1-2
clone size: -
V gene: TRBV7-9
D gene: -
CDR3 protein: CASSLAGNRVEEYGYTF
CDR3 DNA: TGTGCCAGCAGCTTAGCGGGAAACCGAGTGGAGGAATACGGCTACACCTTC

J gene: TRBJ2-7
clone size: -
V gene: TRBV7-2
D gene: TRBD1
CDR3 protein: CASSIRTGSEYEQYF
CDR3 DNA: TGTGCCAGCAGCATCCGGACAGGGTCGGAGTACGAGCAGTACTTC

J gene: TRBJ2-7
clone size: -
V gene: TRBV11-2
D gene: -
CDR3 protein: CASSPRPHYEQYF
CDR3 DNA: TGTGCCAGCAGCCCTAGGCCCCACTACGAGCAGTACTTC

J gene: TRBJ2-1
clone size: once
V gene: TRBV7-3
D gene: TRBD2
CDR3 protein: CASSLMASGGNEQFF
CDR3 DNA: TGTGCCAGCAGCTTAATGGCTAGCGGGGGCAATGAGCAGTTCTTC

J gene: TRBJ1-3
clone size: -
V gene: TRBV5-4
D gene: -
CDR3 protein: CASSGEGMGLTNTIYF
CDR3 DNA: TGTGCCAGCAGCGGGGAGGGAATGGGACTGACGAACACCATATATTTT

J gene: TRBJ1-5
clone size: -
V gene: TRBV10-3
D gene: -
CDR3 protein: CAISEIVDQPQHF
CDR3 DNA: TGTGCCATCAGTGAAATAGTGGATCAGCCCCAGCATTTT

J gene: TRBJ2-1
clone size: -
V gene: TRBV5-4
D gene: TRBD2
CDR3 protein: CASSKQRDYNEQFF
CDR3 DNA: TGTGCCAGCAGTAAGCAGCGGGATTACAATGAGCAGTTCTTC

J gene: TRBJ2-7
clone size: once
V gene: TRBV11-2
D gene: -
CDR3 protein: CASSPRGQTYEQYF
CDR3 DNA: TGTGCCAGCAGCCCCCGGGGACAAACCTACGAGCAGTACTTC

J gene: TRBJ2-5
clone size: -
V gene: TRBV12-3/TRBV12-4
D gene: TRBD2
CDR3 protein: CASSLRTSETQYF
CDR3 DNA: TGTGCCAGCAGCCTCCGGACTAGCGAGACCCAGTACTTC

J gene: TRBJ2-3
clone size: -
V gene: TRBV5-1
D gene: -
CDR3 protein: CASSMGRGRGDTQYF
CDR3 DNA: TGCGCCAGCAGCATGGGGAGGGGGCGCGGAGATACGCAGTATTTT

J gene: TRBJ2-5
clone size: -
V gene: TRBV18
D gene: TRBD2
CDR3 protein: CASSFYLADKETQYF
CDR3 DNA: TGTGCCAGCTCTTTTTACCTAGCGGATAAAGAGACCCAGTACTTC

J gene: TRBJ2-7
clone size: -
V gene: TRBV15
D gene: TRBD2
CDR3 protein: CATSRGGLAGGSEQYF
CDR3 DNA: TGTGCCACCAGCAGGGGGGGACTAGCGGGAGGTTCCGAGCAGTACTTC

J gene: TRBJ1-5
clone size: -
V gene: TRBV29-1
D gene: -
CDR3 protein: CSAQDSNNQPQHF
CDR3 DNA: TGCAGCGCCCAGGACTCGAACAATCAGCCCCAGCATTTT

J gene: TRBJ1-4
clone size: -
V gene: TRBV6-5
D gene: -
CDR3 protein: CASSPTYRNEKLFF
CDR3 DNA: TGTGCCAGCAGCCCCACTTACCGTAATGAAAAACTGTTTTTT

J gene: TRBJ2-3
clone size: -
V gene: TRBV4-1
D gene: -
CDR3 protein: CASSHPWGLRTDTQYF
CDR3 DNA: TGCGCCAGCAGCCACCCCTGGGGCTTACGCACAGATACGCAGTATTTT

J gene: TRBJ2-5
clone size: -
V gene: TRBV6-5
D gene: -
CDR3 protein: CASSSQLEGETQYF
CDR3 DNA: TGTGCCAGCAGTTCCCAACTAGAGGGAGAGACCCAGTACTTC

J gene: TRBJ2-2
clone size: few
V gene: TRBV5-4
D gene: TRBD1
CDR3 protein: CASSLIGGSGTGELFF
CDR3 DNA: TGTGCCAGCAGCTTGATAGGGGGCAGCGGAACCGGGGAGCTGTTTTTT

J gene: TRBJ2-7
clone size: -
V gene: TRBV18
D gene: TRBD2
CDR3 protein: CASSPSTSGGSYEQYF
CDR3 DNA: TGTGCCAGCTCACCATCGACTAGCGGGGGATCCTACGAGCAGTACTTC

J gene: TRBJ2-7
clone size: -
V gene: TRBV9
D gene: TRBD2
CDR3 protein: CASSVAGTSGSEQYF
CDR3 DNA: TGTGCCAGCAGCGTCGCCGGGACTAGCGGGAGCGAGCAGTACTTC

J gene: TRBJ2-7
clone size: -
V gene: TRBV3-1/TRBV3-2
D gene: TRBD2
CDR3 protein: CASSQGTSFEQYF
CDR3 DNA: TGTGCCAGCAGCCAAGGGACTAGCTTCGAGCAGTACTTC

J gene: TRBJ1-1
clone size: -
V gene: TRBV7-9
D gene: -
CDR3 protein: CASSYRQMNTEAFF
CDR3 DNA: TGTGCCAGCAGCTATAGACAGATGAACACTGAAGCTTTCTTT

J gene: TRBJ2-6
clone size: -
V gene: TRBV5-6
D gene: -
CDR3 protein: CASSLRGTGANVLTF
CDR3 DNA: TGTGCCAGCAGCTTGAGGGGAACTGGGGCCAACGTCCTGACTTTC

J gene: TRBJ2-3
clone size: once
V gene: TRBV14
D gene: -
CDR3 protein: CASSQVAYSDTQYF
CDR3 DNA: TGTGCCAGCAGCCAAGTAGCTTACTCAGATACGCAGTATTTT

J gene: TRBJ2-7
clone size: -
V gene: TRBV20-1
D gene: -
CDR3 protein: CSAREALEQYF
CDR3 DNA: TGCAGTGCTAGAGAAGCACTCGAGCAGTACTTC

J gene: TRBJ2-7
clone size: -
V gene: TRBV11-2
D gene: TRBD1
CDR3 protein: CASSAYRGPGYEQYF
CDR3 DNA: TGTGCCAGCAGCGCATACAGGGGGCCCGGCTACGAGCAGTACTTC

J gene: TRBJ2-7
clone size: once
V gene: TRBV6-2/TRBV6-3
D gene: -
CDR3 protein: CASSRTAGSYEQYF
CDR3 DNA: TGTGCCAGCAGCCGGACAGCCGGCTCCTACGAGCAGTACTTC

J gene: TRBJ1-2
clone size: -
V gene: TRBV19
D gene: -
CDR3 protein: CASIGQGNYGYTF
CDR3 DNA: TGTGCCAGTATCGGGCAGGGCAACTATGGCTACACCTTC

J gene: TRBJ2-2
clone size: once
V gene: TRBV12-3/TRBV12-4
D gene: -
CDR3 protein: CASSPGNTGELFF
CDR3 DNA: TGTGCCAGCAGTCCAGGGAACACCGGGGAGCTGTTTTTT

J gene: TRBJ2-5
clone size: once
V gene: TRBV5-6
D gene: TRBD1
CDR3 protein: CASSVHRGETQYF
CDR3 DNA: TGTGCCAGCAGCGTACACAGGGGTGAGACCCAGTACTTC

J gene: TRBJ2-7
clone size: -
V gene: TRBV3-1/TRBV3-2
D gene: TRBD1
CDR3 protein: CASSLGTGGVYEQYF
CDR3 DNA: TGTGCCAGCAGCCTCGGGACAGGGGGCGTCTACGAGCAGTACTTC

J gene: TRBJ2-7
clone size: few
V gene: TRBV5-4
D gene: TRBD1
CDR3 protein: CASSLDRGAYEQYF
CDR3 DNA: TGTGCCAGCAGCTTGGACAGGGGCGCCTACGAGCAGTACTTC

J gene: TRBJ1-2
clone size: -
V gene: TRBV28
D gene: -
CDR3 protein: CASSSSADRNYGYTF
CDR3 DNA: TGTGCCAGCAGTTCTAGCGCCGACAGAAACTATGGCTACACCTTC

J gene: TRBJ1-1
clone size: -
V gene: TRBV28
D gene: TRBD1
CDR3 protein: CASSNGQGDNTEAFF
CDR3 DNA: TGTGCCAGCAGCAATGGACAGGGAGATAACACTGAAGCTTTCTTT

J gene: TRBJ2-7
clone size: -
V gene: TRBV15
D gene: -
CDR3 protein: CATSMGSPPYEQYF
CDR3 DNA: TGTGCCACCAGCATGGGCTCTCCCCCCTACGAGCAGTACTTC

J gene: TRBJ2-5
clone size: -
V gene: TRBV7-2
D gene: TRBD2
CDR3 protein: CASSLAGGGLAETQYF
CDR3 DNA: TGTGCCAGCAGCTTAGCGGGGGGGGGACTAGCGGAGACCCAGTACTTC

J gene: TRBJ2-5
clone size: -
V gene: TRBV5-4
D gene: -
CDR3 protein: CASSKDTSAQYF
CDR3 DNA: TGTGCCAGCAGCAAGGACACCTCGGCCCAGTACTTC

J gene: TRBJ2-1
clone size: -
V gene: TRBV19
D gene: -
CDR3 protein: CASSHRARDNEQFF
CDR3 DNA: TGTGCCAGTAGTCACAGGGCCCGGGACAATGAGCAGTTCTTC